A selection of T cell receptor beta chains follows, all from one sample in a study of human T cells and chemical hapten exposure. From the RACE reads, TCRdb called clonotypes with MiXCR, one entry per CDR3 protein. The table lists 50,000 to 80,000 distinct CDR3 sequences, approximately 11% of them singletons, with approximately 2% in the top ten. The starting material was whole blood, obtained in connection with sensitization to the hapten diphenylcyclopropenone (DPC). Every receptor here comes from a woman under 40 with alopecia areata. Some clones in this sample may be carry-over from other donors' samples. The conserved cysteine and the conserved F or W are not part of the CDR3 here. A D gene is named only where the DNA matches it firmly.

CDR3: ASSFLQGEGITEAF
D: -
V: TRBV12-3/TRBV12-4

CDR3: ATSESGGAGQPQH
D: TRBD1
V: TRBV24-1

CDR3: ASSMGLAGANEQF
D: TRBD2
V: TRBV5-1

CDR3: ASSLSSGLPSSPYT
D: -
V: TRBV7-2

CDR3: ASRPNRDRDKH
D: TRBD1
V: TRBV6-6

CDR3: SARRTRARDEQF
D: TRBD2
V: TRBV20-1

CDR3: TSSAQGTNYGYT
D: -
V: TRBV28

CDR3: ASSGTSGGARDTQY
D: TRBD2
V: TRBV27

CDR3: ASSTSGGEREQY
D: TRBD2
V: TRBV28

CDR3: ASSEVTGNTYGYT
D: -
V: TRBV10-2

CDR3: ASSESLLHGYT
D: -
V: TRBV2

CDR3: ASSLTSGSDTQY
D: TRBD2
V: TRBV5-1

CDR3: ASSLRAGDKNEQY
D: TRBD2
V: TRBV7-2

CDR3: ASNQPGRSGNTIY
D: -
V: TRBV6-2/TRBV6-3

CDR3: ASSAGPSNQPQH
D: -
V: TRBV5-1

CDR3: ASSPPGTAQLEQF
D: TRBD1
V: TRBV18

CDR3: ASSTWTINSPLH
D: -
V: TRBV5-5

CDR3: ASHPGGNTGELF
D: TRBD2
V: TRBV28

CDR3: SAQTFGDTEAF
D: -
V: TRBV29-1

CDR3: ASSSGQGEAF
D: TRBD1
V: TRBV6-5

CDR3: ASSLFSSGTGTDTQY
D: TRBD2
V: TRBV11-2

CDR3: ASSPSGGQNNSPLH
D: TRBD1
V: TRBV7-3

CDR3: ASSLAGVPTDTQY
D: TRBD2
V: TRBV5-1

CDR3: ASRLTRTGELF
D: -
V: TRBV7-9

CDR3: ASSLVTNTEAF
D: -
V: TRBV11-2

CDR3: ASRGNTEAF
D: -
V: TRBV27

CDR3: SARLGSSSNQPQH
D: -
V: TRBV20-1

CDR3: SVAPGPSAYEQY
D: -
V: TRBV29-1

CDR3: ASSLQGAGTNEKLF
D: TRBD1
V: TRBV28

CDR3: ASSESGLAGGPRYNEQF
D: TRBD2
V: TRBV10-1

CDR3: AISEKGPSYNEQF
D: -
V: TRBV10-3

CDR3: ASCAQVRYEQY
D: -
V: TRBV2

CDR3: SVMTEANYGYT
D: -
V: TRBV20-1

CDR3: ASSLGYASQRNTEAF
D: -
V: TRBV5-1

CDR3: ASSLESRRGTEAF
D: -
V: TRBV5-1

CDR3: SARGPAETQY
D: -
V: TRBV29-1

CDR3: ASSGTVQETQY
D: TRBD1
V: TRBV28

CDR3: ASSLRETNTEAF
D: -
V: TRBV7-9

CDR3: SVETGGTYGYT
D: TRBD1
V: TRBV29-1

CDR3: ASSELDEQY
D: -
V: TRBV2

CDR3: SARPLLVQPTAASPLH
D: -
V: TRBV20-1

CDR3: ASRPTSNPYEQY
D: TRBD2
V: TRBV2

CDR3: ASSEVGQGENLH
D: -
V: TRBV6-1

CDR3: ASSLTNMNTEAF
D: -
V: TRBV7-2

CDR3: ASSPLNEQF
D: -
V: TRBV5-5

CDR3: ASSLVGDPAYNEQF
D: -
V: TRBV5-1

CDR3: ASSQDVGLEQY
D: -
V: TRBV4-2

CDR3: ASGINTEAF
D: -
V: TRBV12-5

CDR3: ASSLKVVTVADTQY
D: -
V: TRBV7-8

CDR3: ASSLSWGLGYEQY
D: TRBD2
V: TRBV28

CDR3: ASSPQGFSGNTIY
D: TRBD1
V: TRBV2

CDR3: ASSLLLQPQH
D: -
V: TRBV7-2

CDR3: ASRETSGRGNEQF
D: TRBD2
V: TRBV25-1

CDR3: ASSLYYGYT
D: -
V: TRBV28

CDR3: AWSVYPLRGDQPQH
D: -
V: TRBV30

CDR3: AWNKDFANTGELF
D: -
V: TRBV30

CDR3: ASSTTGVGNYGYT
D: TRBD1
V: TRBV19

CDR3: ASSQDWRGTDTQY
D: -
V: TRBV4-3

CDR3: ASSSGLDTGELF
D: TRBD2
V: TRBV11-1